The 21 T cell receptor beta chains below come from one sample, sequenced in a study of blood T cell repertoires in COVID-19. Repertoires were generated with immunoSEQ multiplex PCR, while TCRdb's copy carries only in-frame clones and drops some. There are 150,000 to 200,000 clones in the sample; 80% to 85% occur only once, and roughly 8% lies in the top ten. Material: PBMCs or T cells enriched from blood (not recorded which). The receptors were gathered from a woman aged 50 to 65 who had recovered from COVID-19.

CDR3 in amino acids: CASSLRSGSGYNEQFF. In DNA, the CDR3 is TGTGCCAGCAGCCTAAGGAGCGGGAGCGGATACAATGAGCAGTTCTTC. The chain has TRBV7-2 and TRBJ2-1, with 8 positions matching TRBD2. J gave up 4 bases and V 5 bases, and 10 bases lay outside the gene matches. The germline V gene encodes CDR1 SGHTA and CDR2 FQGNSA. The CDR3 is 16 amino acids.

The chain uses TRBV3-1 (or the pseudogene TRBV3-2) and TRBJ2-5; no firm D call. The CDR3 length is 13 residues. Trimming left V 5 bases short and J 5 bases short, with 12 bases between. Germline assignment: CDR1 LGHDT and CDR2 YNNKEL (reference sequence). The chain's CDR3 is CASSTTRMETQYF. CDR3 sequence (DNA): TGTGCCAGCAGCACTACCCGAATGGAGACCCAGTACTTC.

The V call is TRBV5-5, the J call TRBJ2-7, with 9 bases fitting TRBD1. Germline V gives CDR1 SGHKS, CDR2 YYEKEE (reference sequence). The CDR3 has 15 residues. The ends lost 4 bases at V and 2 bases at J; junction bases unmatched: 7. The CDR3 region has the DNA TGTGCCAGCAGCACGGGGACAGGGAGACCCTACGAGCAGTACTTC. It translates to CASSTGTGRPYEQYF.

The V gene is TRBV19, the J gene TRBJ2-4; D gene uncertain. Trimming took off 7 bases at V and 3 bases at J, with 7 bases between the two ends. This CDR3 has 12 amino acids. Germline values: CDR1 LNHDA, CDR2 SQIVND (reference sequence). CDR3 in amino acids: CASTTDKNIQYF. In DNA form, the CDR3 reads TGTGCCAGTACAACAGACAAAAACATTCAGTACTTC.

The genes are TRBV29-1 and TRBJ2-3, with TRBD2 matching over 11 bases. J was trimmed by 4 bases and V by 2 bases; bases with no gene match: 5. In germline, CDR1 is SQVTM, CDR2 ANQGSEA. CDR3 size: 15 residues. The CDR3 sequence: CSVEYLAGGSDTQYF. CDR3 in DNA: TGCAGCGTTGAATATCTAGCGGGAGGCTCAGATACGCAGTATTTT.

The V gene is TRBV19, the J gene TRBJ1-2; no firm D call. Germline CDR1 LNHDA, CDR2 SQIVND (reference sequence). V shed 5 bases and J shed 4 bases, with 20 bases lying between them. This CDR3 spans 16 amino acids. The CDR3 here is CASSLLVGVGPYGYTF. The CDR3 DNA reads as TGTGCCAGTAGTCTTCTGGTCGGGGTCGGTCCCTATGGCTACACCTTC.

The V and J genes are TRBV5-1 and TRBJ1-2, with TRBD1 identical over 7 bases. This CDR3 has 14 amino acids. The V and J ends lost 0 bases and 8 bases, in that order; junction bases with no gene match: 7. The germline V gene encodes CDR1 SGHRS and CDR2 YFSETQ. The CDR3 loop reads CASSLATGEKGYTF. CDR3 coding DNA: TGCGCCAGCAGCTTGGCCACAGGGGAAAAGGGCTACACCTTC. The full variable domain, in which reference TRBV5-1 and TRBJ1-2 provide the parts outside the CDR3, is KAGVTQTPRYLIKTRGQQVTLSCSPISGHRSVSWYQQTPGQGLQFLFEYFSETQRNKGNFPGRFSGRQFSNSRSEMNVSTLELGDSALYLCASSLATGEKGYTFGSGTRLTVV.

The DNA of the CDR3 is TGCAGCGCCCGCACCCCACCCGACAGGGGGCAGTTCTTC. This gives the protein CSARTPPDRGQFF. The chain joins TRBV29-1 to TRBJ2-1, with 8 bases fitting TRBD1. This CDR3 has 13 amino acids. The germline CDR1 and CDR2 sequences are SQVTM and ANQGSEA. V trimming: 7 bases; J trimming: 12 bases; junction bases outside the gene matches: 14.

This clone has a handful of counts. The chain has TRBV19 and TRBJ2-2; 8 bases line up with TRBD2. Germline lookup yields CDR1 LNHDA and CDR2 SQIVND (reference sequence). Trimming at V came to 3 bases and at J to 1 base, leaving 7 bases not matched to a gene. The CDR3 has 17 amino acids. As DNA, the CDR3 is TGTGCCAGTAGTATGGGCGGACTAGCCGAGAACACCGGGGAGCTGTTTTTT. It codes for CASSMGGLAENTGELFF.

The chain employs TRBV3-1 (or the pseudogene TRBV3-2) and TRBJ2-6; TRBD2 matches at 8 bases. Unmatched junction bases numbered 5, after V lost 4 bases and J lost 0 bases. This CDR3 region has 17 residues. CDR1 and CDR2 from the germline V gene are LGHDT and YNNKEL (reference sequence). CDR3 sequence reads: CASSLYREGSGANVLTF. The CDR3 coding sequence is TGTGCCAGCAGCCTATATCGGGAGGGCTCTGGGGCCAACGTCCTGACTTTC.

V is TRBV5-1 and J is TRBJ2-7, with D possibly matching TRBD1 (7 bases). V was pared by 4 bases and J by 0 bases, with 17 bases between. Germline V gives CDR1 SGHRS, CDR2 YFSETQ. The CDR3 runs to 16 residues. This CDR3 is CASSPGGTVSSYEQYF. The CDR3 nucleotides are TGCGCCAGCAGCCCTGGAGGGACAGTCTCCTCCTACGAGCAGTACTTC.

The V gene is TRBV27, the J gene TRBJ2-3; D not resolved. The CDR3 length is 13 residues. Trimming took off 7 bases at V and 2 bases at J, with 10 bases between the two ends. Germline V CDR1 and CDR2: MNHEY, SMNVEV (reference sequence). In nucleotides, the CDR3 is TGTGCCAGCACACATACAGACACAGATACGCAGTATTTT. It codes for CASTHTDTDTQYF.

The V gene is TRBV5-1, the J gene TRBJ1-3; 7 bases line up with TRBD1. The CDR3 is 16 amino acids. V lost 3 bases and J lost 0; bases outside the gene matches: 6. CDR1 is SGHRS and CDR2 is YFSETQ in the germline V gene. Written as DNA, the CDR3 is TGCGCCAGCAGCTCACCCGACAGGGACTCTGGAAACACCATATATTTT. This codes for CASSSPDRDSGNTIYF. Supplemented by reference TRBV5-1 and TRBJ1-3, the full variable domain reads KAGVTQTPRYLIKTRGQQVTLSCSPISGHRSVSWYQQTPGQGLQFLFEYFSETQRNKGNFPGRFSGRQFSNSRSEMNVSTLELGDSALYLCASSSPDRDSGNTIYFGEGSWLTVV.

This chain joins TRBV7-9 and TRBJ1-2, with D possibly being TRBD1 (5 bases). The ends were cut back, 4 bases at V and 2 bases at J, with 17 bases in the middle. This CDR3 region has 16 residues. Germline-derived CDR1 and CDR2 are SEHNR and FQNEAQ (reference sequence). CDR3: CASSWGTSPANYGYTF. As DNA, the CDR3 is TGTGCCAGCAGCTGGGGGACTTCCCCCGCCAACTATGGCTACACCTTC.

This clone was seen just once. CDR3 in DNA: TGTGCCAGCTCACCACAACGGACAAATGAGCAGTTCTTC. Translated: CASSPQRTNEQFF. The V call is TRBV18, the J call TRBJ2-1, with D tentatively TRBD1 (5 bases). V gave up 1 base and J gave up 7 bases, with 8 bases separating them. The CDR3 totals 13 residues. Per the germline V gene, CDR1 is KGHSH and CDR2 is LQKENI.

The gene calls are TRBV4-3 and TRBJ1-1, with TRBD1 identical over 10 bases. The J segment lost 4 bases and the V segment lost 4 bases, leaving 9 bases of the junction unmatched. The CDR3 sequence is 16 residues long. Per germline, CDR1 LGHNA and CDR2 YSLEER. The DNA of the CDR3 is TGCGCCAGCAGCCCAGGGACAGGGGTTCTTGGCACTGAAGCTTTCTTT. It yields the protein CASSPGTGVLGTEAFF.

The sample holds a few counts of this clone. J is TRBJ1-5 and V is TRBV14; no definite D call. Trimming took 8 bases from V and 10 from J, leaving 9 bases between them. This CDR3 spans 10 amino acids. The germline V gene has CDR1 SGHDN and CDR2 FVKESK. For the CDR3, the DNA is TGTGCCAGCGGGAGCGAACCCCAGCATTTT. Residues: CASGSEPQHF.

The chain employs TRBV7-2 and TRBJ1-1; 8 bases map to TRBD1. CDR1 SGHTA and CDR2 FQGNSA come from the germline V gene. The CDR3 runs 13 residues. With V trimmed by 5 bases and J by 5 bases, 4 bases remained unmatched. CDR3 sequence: CASSQTGGTEAFF. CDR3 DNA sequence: TGTGCCAGCAGCCAAACAGGGGGGACTGAAGCTTTCTTT.

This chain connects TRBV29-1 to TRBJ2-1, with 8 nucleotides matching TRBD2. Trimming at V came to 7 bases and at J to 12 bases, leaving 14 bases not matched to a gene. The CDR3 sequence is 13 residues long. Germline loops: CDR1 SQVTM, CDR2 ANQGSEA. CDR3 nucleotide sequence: TGCAGCGACGGGAATACTTTCGCGGGGGGGCAGTTCTTC. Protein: CSDGNTFAGGQFF.

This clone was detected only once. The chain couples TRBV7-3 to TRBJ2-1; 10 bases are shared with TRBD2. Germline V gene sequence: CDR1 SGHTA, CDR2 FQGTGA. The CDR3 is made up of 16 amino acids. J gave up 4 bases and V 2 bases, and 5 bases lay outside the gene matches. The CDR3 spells CASSLQGTSEYNEQFF. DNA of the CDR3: TGTGCCAGCAGCTTACAAGGGACTAGCGAGTACAATGAGCAGTTCTTC. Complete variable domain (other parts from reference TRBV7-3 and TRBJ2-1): GAGVSQTPSNKVTEKGKYVELRCDPISGHTALYWYRQSLGQGPEFLIYFQGTGAADDSGLPNDRFFAVRPEGSVSTLKIQRTERGDSAVYLCASSLQGTSEYNEQFFGPGTRLTVL.

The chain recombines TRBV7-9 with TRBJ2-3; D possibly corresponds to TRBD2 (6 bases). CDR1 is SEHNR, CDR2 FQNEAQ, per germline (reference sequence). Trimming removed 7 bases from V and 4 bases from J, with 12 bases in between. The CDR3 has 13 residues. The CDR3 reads CASTTSGPDTQYF. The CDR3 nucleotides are TGTGCCAGCACCACAAGCGGGCCAGATACGCAGTATTTT.